This T cell receptor (beta chain) was identified in a study of blood T cell repertoires in COVID-19. The CDR3 sequence is 16 residues long. Clones were read by immunoSEQ multiplex PCR, and TCRdb kept only the in-frame ones, dropping some. The repertoire holds about 240,000 clones, around 86% seen once, with over 10% in the top ten. Sequencing was done on a sample of peripheral blood. The rearrangement uses TRBV21-1 and TRBJ2-3; TRBD1, the table's D call, was not compared with the DNA. TRBV21-1 has pseudogene status. This sequence was found in a woman in her fifties or sixties with active or convalescent COVID-19. For the CDR3, the DNA is TGTGCCTCAGCAACCAAACGGCAGGGAAGCACAGATACGCAGTATTTT. Translating gives CASATKRQGSTDTQYF.